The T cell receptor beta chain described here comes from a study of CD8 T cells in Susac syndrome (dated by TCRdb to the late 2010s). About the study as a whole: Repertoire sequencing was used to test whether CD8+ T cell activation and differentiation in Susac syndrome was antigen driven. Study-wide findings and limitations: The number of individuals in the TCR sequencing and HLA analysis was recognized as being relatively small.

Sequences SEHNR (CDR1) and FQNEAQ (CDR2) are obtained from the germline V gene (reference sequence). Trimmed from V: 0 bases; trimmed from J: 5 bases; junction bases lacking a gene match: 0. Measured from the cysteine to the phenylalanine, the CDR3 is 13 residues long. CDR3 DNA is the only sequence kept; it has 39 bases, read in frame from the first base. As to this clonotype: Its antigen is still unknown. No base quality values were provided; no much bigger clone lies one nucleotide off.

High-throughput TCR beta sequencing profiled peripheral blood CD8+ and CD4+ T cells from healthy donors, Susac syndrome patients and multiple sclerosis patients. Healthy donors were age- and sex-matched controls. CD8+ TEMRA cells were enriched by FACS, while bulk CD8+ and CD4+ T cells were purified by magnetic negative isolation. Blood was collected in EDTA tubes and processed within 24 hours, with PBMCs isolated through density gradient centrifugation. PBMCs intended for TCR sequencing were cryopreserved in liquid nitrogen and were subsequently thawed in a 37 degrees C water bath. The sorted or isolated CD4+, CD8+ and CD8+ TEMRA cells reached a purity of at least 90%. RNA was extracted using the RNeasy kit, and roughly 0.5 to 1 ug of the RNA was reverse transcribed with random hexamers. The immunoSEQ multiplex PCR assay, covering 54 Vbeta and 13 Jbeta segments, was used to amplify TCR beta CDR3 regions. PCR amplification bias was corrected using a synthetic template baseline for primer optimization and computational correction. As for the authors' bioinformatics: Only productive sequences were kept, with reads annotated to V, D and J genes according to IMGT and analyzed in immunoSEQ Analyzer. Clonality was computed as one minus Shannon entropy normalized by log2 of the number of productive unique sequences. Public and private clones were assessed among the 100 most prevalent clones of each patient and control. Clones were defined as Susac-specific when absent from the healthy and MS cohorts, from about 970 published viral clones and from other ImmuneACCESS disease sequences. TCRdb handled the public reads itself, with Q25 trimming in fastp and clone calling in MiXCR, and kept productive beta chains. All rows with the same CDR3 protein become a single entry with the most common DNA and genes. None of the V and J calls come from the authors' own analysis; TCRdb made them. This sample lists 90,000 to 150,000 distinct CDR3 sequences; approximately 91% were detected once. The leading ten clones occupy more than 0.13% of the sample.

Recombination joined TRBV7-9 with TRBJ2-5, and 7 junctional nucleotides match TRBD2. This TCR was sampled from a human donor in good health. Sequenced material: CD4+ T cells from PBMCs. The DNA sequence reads TGTGCCAGCAGCTTAGCCGGGGGGGAGACCCAGTACTTC. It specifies CASSLAGGETQYF.